The T cell receptor beta chain described here comes from a study of blood T cell repertoires in COVID-19. Study at large: Acute and convalescent COVID-19 samples came from the United States, Italy and Spain. Nucleic acid was either cDNA or gDNA, and it came from T cells, B-cell-depleted T cells, or PBMCs.

Germline V gene lookup returns CDR1 LGHNA and CDR2 YSLEER. V lost 0 bases to trimming and J lost 4 bases; unmatched junction nucleotides: 8. The CDR3 is 18 residues long. In the original processing: The assay estimated nucleated cells by amplifying reference gene primers. Sequencing used immunoSEQ multiplex PCR; TCRdb keeps in-frame clones, though not all of them. From that table come the V and J calls and clone size; the DNA was used to work out D and trimming. The repertoire holds about 51,000 clones, with around 88% as singletons. The material sequenced was peripheral blood. The clonotype was recovered from a man aged 60 to 75 with acute or convalescent COVID-19. The chain joins TRBV4-3 to TRBJ2-2; 10 nucleotides align to TRBD2. CDR3 DNA sequence: TGCGCCAGCAGCCAAGATTGGGCTAGCGGGGGCCTCACCGGGGAGCTGTTTTTT. As protein: CASSQDWASGGLTGELFF.